The entry below gives a single T cell receptor beta chain sequence along with its context. As yet, its antigen is unknown. The sample is drawn from a study of monozygotic twins with cystic fibrosis. Study-level points and caveats: Unrelated CF individuals shared fewer identical clonotypes than monozygotic CF twins.

Some clones are missing from TCRdb's copy, which holds only in-frame ones; the method was immunoSEQ multiplex PCR. The data contain 30,000 or so clones, just over 95% of them singletons. This CDR3 has 13 amino acids. Trimming took 7 bases from V and 0 from J, leaving 9 bases between them. Germline CDR1 MNHNS, CDR2 SASEGT. The sequence came from a girl aged 2 to 9 with cystic fibrosis. The specimen sequenced was blood. This rearrangement joins TRBV6-1 to TRBJ1-1; D unresolved. CDR3 bases: TGTGCCAGCAAGAGGGCTTTGAACACTGAAGCTTTCTTT. It is translated as CASKRALNTEAFF.